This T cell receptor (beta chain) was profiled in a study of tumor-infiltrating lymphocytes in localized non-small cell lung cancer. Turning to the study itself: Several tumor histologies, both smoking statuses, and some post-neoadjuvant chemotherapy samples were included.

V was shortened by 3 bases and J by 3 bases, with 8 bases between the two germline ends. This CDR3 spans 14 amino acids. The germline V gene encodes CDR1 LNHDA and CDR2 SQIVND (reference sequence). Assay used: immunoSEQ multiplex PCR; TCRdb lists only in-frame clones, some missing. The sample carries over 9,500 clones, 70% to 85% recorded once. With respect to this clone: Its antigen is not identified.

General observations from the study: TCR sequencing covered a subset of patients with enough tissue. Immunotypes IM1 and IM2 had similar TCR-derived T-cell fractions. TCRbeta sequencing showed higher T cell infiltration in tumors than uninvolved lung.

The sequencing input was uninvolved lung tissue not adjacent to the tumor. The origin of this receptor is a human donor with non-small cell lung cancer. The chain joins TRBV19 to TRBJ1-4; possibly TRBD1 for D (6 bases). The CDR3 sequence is CASSMQGSNEKLFF. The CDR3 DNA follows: TGTGCCAGTAGTATGCAGGGGTCTAATGAAAAACTGTTTTTT.